This T cell receptor beta chain was observed in a study of CD8 T cells in Susac syndrome. CDR3 size: 13 residues. J was trimmed by 4 bases and V by 5 bases; bases with no gene match: 5. In germline, CDR1 is DFQATT, CDR2 SNEGSKA (reference sequence). A quantity of roughly 0.5 to 1 ug RNA underwent reverse transcription using random hexamers. With immunoSEQ multiplex PCR, TCR beta CDR3 was amplified across 54 Vbeta and 13 Jbeta. TCRdb re-called the immunoSEQ multiplex PCR reads with MiXCR, one entry per CDR3 protein. The table lists roughly 130,000 distinct CDR3 sequences, about 95% of them singletons. High-throughput TCR beta sequencing covered peripheral CD8+ and CD4+ T cells. Age- and sex-matched healthy donors served as the control group. The TEMRA cells underwent FACS enrichment, while the CD8+ and CD4+ T cells underwent negative isolation.

The sample consisted of CD4+ T cells from PBMCs. The chain combines TRBV20-1 with TRBJ2-1; TRBD2 matches 7 bases. The source is a human donor in good health. CDR3 residues: CSARLARYNEQFF. The CDR3 coding sequence is TGCAGTGCTCGACTAGCAAGGTACAATGAGCAGTTCTTC.